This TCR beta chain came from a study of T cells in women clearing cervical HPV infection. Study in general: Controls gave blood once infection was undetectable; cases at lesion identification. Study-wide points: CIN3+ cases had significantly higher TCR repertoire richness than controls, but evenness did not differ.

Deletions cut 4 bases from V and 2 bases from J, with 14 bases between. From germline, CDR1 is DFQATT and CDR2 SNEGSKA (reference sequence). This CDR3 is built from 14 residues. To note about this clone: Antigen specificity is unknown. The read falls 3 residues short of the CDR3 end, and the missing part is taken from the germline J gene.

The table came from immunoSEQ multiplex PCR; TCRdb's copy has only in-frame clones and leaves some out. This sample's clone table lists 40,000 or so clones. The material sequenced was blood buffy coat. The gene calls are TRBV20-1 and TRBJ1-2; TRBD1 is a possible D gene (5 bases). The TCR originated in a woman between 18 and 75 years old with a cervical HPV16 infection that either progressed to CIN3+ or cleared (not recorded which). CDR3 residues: CSATPGGVNYGYTF. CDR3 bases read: TGCAGTGCTACCCCCGGGGGGGTCAACTATGGC.